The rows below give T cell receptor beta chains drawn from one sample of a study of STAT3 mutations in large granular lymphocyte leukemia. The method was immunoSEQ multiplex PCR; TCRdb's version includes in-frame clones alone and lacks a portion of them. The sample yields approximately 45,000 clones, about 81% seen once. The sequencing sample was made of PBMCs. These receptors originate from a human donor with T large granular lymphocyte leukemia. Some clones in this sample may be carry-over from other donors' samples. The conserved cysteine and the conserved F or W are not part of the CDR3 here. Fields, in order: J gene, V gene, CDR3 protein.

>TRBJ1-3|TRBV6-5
ATQVRSGNTIY
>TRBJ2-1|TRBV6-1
ASSATGAVSYNEQF
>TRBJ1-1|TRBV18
ASSLHAWDTEAF
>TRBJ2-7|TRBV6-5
ASSPGTYAYEQY
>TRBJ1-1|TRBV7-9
ASSPGTGATEAF
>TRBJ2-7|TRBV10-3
ASAWDADSYEQY
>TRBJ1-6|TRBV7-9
ASSLAANSPLH
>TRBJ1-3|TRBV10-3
AISEGSSGNTIY
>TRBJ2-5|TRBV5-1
ASSLSWEETQY
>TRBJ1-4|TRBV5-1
ASKDGGEKLF
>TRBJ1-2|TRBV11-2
ATNRQAGLEDYGYT
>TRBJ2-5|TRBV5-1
ASSLAKVRAETQY
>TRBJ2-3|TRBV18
ASSPPTGADTQY
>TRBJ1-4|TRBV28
ASSLLGDTEKLF
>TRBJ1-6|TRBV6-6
ASRTLRDSKNSPLH
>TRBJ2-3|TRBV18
ASSPTGTGVTDTQY
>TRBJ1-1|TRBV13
ASSLGGQAF
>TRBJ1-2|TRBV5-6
ASSLSGPSPYGYT
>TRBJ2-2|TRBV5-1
ASSDGNTGELF
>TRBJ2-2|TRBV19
ASSTGTGSTGELF
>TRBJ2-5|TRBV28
ASSLDRGRMGLETQY
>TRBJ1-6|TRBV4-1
ASSQDQQGVWSPLH
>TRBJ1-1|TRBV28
ASGATMNTEAF
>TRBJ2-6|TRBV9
ASSRGDTPSGANVLT
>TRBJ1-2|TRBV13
ASSPGGGVDYGYT
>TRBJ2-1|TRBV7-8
ASSLRSLVSYNEQF
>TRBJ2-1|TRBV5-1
ASSSGTSEQF
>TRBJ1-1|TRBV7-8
ASSLLSGLGNTEAF
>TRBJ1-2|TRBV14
ASSPDRAYGYT
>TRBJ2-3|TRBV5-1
ASSSLAGGLTDTQY
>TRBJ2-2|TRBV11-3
ASSWGASTGELF
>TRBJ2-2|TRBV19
ASSLLQATRGELF
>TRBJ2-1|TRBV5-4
ASSLEAADNEQF
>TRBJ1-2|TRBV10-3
AISAGQGYGYT
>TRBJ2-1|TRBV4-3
ASSLFIGQPSSYNEQF
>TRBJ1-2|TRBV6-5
ASSYVAGGRRGYT
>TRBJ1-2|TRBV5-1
ASSLGQGDIYGYT
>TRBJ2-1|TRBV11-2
ASSEVSSYNEQF
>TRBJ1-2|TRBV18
ASSLSFRDRGDYGYT
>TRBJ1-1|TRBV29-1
SATPLGWNTEAF
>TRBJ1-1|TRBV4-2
ASSPLLGSYTEAF
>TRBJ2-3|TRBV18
ASSPGTSGGATDTQY
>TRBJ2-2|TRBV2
ASSERGNTGELF
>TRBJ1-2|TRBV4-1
ASSPQSNYGYT
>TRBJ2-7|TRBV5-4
ASRAPGTGRDEQY
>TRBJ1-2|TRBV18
ASSPQGATGYGYT
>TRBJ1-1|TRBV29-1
SVLTFMDTEAF
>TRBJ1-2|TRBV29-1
SGGGGGHGYT
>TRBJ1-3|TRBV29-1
SVLQGGRSGNTIY
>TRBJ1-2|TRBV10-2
ASGTGANYGYT
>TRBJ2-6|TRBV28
ASGVFSGANVLT
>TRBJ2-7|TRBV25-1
ASSSLTGLPPYEQY
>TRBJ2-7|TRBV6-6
ASSYSAAGANYEQY
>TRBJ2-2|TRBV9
ASSVVSGGDTGELF
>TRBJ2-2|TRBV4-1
ASSQWTSRPRNTGELF
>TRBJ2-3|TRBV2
ASSDLTDTQY
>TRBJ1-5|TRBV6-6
ASSGRDAGGNQPQH
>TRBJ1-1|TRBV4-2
ASSQPDGIGAF
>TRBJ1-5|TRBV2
ASRVYSNQPQH
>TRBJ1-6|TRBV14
ASSQDVGLIGNSPLH